This TCR beta chain was recorded in a study of cytomegalovirus exposure and HLA in healthy donors. It was healthy bone marrow donors who served as donors. At sampling all donors were nominally healthy, likely with unrecorded immune exposures. The PCR was carried out with 60 Vbeta primers and 13 Jbeta primers. Sequenced by immunoSEQ multiplex PCR; TCRdb stores in-frame clones only, minus some. The data contain approximately 140,000 clones, nearly 80% of them seen just once; the ten biggest clones take up 2.5% to 3.5%. General study findings and limits: Later on, a genetic analysis was performed. It linked a missense variant in DCLRE1C with V- and J-gene trimming of TCR beta. HLA alleles were associated with roughly 17,000 TCR beta sequences in a later analysis at 0.05 false discovery rate.

Comments on this clone: The antigen is not known.

CDR3 length equals 17 residues. With 5 bases clipped from V and 6 bases from J, the junction kept 12 bases outside the gene matches. CDR1 SEHNR and CDR2 FQNEAQ come from the germline V gene (reference sequence). The sequenced sample consisted of PBMCs. J is TRBJ2-1 and V is TRBV7-9; 11 bases are a match to TRBD1. The receptor was isolated from a man aged 35 to 55 in good health and CMV-seropositive. CDR3 nucleotide sequence: TGTGCCAGCAGCGACCCTAGGACAGGGGGCGTCTTCAATGAGCAGTTCTTC. This gives the protein CASSDPRTGGVFNEQFF.